Only a few counts were recorded for the clone carrying this T cell receptor (beta chain). Trimming left V 6 bases short and J 4 bases short, with 18 bases between. Germline V gene data show CDR1 as DFQATT and CDR2 as SNEGSKA (reference sequence). This CDR3 is 14 amino acids long. These data come from a study of T-cell reconstitution after alpha-beta-depleted transplantation in children. TCRbeta library construction was performed incorporating unique molecular identifiers. TCRdb fed the PCR reads into MiXCR, producing one record per CDR3 protein. This sample carries hundreds of thousands of distinct CDR3 sequences, roughly 10% of them seen once, and the ten largest clones take 5% to 7%.

The specimen was PBMCs from the stem cell graft donor, collected from the stem cell graft. This chain links TRBV20-1 with TRBJ1-1; D is unresolved. This receptor was identified in a human donor who donated a stem cell graft to a child with acute lymphoblastic leukemia. Here the CDR3 reads CSAPTSGIGTEAFF. The CDR3 bases are TGCAGTGCCCCGACGTCGGGGATCGGCACTGAAGCTTTCTTT.